This record looks at one TCR beta chain sequence and its context. Patients in Seattle were enrolled during active infection, then followed longitudinally. The data stem from a study of blood T cell repertoires in COVID-19. Germline CDR1 is LGHNA and CDR2 is YNFKEQ. V gave up 2 bases and J gave up 7 bases; unmatched junction bases: 12. CDR3 length: 18 amino acids. Authors' processing steps: Counts of nucleated cells, estimated from reference gene primer amplification, were obtained. Method: immunoSEQ multiplex PCR; TCRdb's copy keeps in-frame clones and lacks some. For V, J and clone size, that table is used; D and trimming come from the DNA. Here the sample spans approximately 390,000 clones, 87% being singletons.

The specimen sequenced was peripheral blood. The receptor was derived from an older woman with COVID-19, enrolled during active disease. The chain recombines TRBV4-2 with TRBJ2-5; 14 nucleotides match TRBD2. Written as DNA, the CDR3 is TGTGCCAGCAGCCAACTTAGGACTAGCGGGGGGTCCGGTGGGACCCAGTACTTC. Its translation: CASSQLRTSGGSGGTQYF.